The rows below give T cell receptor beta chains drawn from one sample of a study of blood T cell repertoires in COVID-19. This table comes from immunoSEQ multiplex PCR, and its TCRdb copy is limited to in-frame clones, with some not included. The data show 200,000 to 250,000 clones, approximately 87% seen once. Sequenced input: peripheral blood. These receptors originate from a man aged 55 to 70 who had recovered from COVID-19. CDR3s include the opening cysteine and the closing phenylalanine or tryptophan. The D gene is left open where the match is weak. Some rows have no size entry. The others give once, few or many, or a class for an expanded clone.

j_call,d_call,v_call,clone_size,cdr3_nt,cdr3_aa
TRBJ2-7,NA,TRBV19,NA,TGTGCCAGTAGTCCTCGGGGAGCGACCTACGAGCAGTACTTC,CASSPRGATYEQYF
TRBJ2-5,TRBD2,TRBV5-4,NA,TGTGCCAGCGAGAGTAGCGGGAGGGCTAAGGAGACCCAGTACTTC,CASESSGRAKETQYF
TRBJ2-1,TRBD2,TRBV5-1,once,TGCGCCAGCAGCTCGAGCGGGACCTACAATGAGCAGTTCTTC,CASSSSGTYNEQFF
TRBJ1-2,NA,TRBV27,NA,TGTGCCAGCAGTTCGCGGGATAACTATGGCTACACCTTC,CASSSRDNYGYTF
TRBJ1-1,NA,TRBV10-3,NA,TGTGCCGTCGAGGGGGAAATGACTGAAGCTTTCTTT,CAVEGEMTEAFF
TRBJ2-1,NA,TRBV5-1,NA,TGCGCCAGCAGCTTGACTAGCAACAATGAGCAGTTCTTC,CASSLTSNNEQFF
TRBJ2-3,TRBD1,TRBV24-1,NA,TGTGCCACCAGTGATTGGACAGGGGTGGGAACAGATACGCAGTATTTT,CATSDWTGVGTDTQYF
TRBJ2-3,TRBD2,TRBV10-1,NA,TGCGCCAGCAGTGAGCGGGGACTAGCGGGATCCACAGATACGCAGTATTTT,CASSERGLAGSTDTQYF
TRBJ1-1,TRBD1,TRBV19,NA,TGTGCCAGTAGTATAGATGGACAGGGGTATGGTGAAGCTTTCTTT,CASSIDGQGYGEAFF
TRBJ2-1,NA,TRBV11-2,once,TGTGCCAGCAGCCCGGGGGATGAGCAGTTCTTC,CASSPGDEQFF
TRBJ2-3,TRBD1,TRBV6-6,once,TGTGCCAGCAGGACCGGGACAGGGGCAGATACGCAGTATTTT,CASRTGTGADTQYF
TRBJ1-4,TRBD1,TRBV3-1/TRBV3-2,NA,TGTGCCAGCAGCCAAGGGGGACAGGGGAATGAAAAACTGTTTTTT,CASSQGGQGNEKLFF
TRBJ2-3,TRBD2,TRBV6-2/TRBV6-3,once,TGTGCCAGCAGTTCCGCCGGACTAGCGACAGATACGCAGTATTTT,CASSSAGLATDTQYF
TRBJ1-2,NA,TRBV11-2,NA,TGTGCCAGCAGCCCGACGGTGGGCACTAACTATGGCTACACCTTC,CASSPTVGTNYGYTF
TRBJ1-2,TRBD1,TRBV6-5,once,TGTGCCAGCAGTTACATTACGAGACAGGGGACGGGCTACACCTTC,CASSYITRQGTGYTF
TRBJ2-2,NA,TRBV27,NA,TGTGCCAGCAGTTTACGCGTATTAGCAACTATCACCCCGGGGGAGCTGTTTTTT,CASSLRVLATITPGELFF
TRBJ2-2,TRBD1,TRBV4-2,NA,TGTGCCAGCAGCCGTAGACAGGGGTCGGGGGAGCTGTTTTTT,CASSRRQGSGELFF
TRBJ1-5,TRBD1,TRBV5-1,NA,TGCGCCAGCAGCTTGACGACAGGGCTCAATCAGCCCCAGCATTTT,CASSLTTGLNQPQHF
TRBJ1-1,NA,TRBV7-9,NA,TGTGCCAGCAGCCGCCCCCGGACAGTGAACACTGAAGCTTTCTTT,CASSRPRTVNTEAFF
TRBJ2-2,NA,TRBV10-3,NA,TGTGCCATCAGTGATAGAGGGAGCACCGGGGAGCTGTTTTTT,CAISDRGSTGELFF
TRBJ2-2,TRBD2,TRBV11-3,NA,TGTGCCAGCAGCCGCGACGCGGGGGGGCGAGGCGGGGAGCTGTTTTTT,CASSRDAGGRGGELFF
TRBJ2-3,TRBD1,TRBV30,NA,TGTGCCTGGAGTGCAACAGGGGGGAGGACAGATACGCAGTATTTT,CAWSATGGRTDTQYF
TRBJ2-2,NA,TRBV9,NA,TGTGCCAGCAGCCCCGCAGAGACACACGACACCGGGGAGCTGTTTTTT,CASSPAETHDTGELFF
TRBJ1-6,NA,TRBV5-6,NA,TGTGCCAGCAGCTTCAGCGGCTCCTATAATTCACCCCTCCACTTT,CASSFSGSYNSPLHF
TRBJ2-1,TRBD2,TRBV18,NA,TGTGCCAGCTTCCCCCGGGAGGGAGATGAGCAGTTCTTC,CASFPREGDEQFF
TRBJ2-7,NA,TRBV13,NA,TGTGCCAGCAGCCAAACAATTTACGAGCAGTACTTC,CASSQTIYEQYF
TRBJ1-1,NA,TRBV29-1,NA,TGCAGCGCCGAGATTACAGGGTTGCAAGCTTTCTTT,CSAEITGLQAFF
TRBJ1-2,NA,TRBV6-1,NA,TGTGCCAGCAGTGAAGCCCGATCGCAGGGGAGCTACACCTTC,CASSEARSQGSYTF
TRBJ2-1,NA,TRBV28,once,TGTGCCAGCAGTTTAACGGGAGAGAGGAATGAGCAGTTCTTC,CASSLTGERNEQFF
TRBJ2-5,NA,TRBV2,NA,TGTGCCACCAAGGCGGGGTCTGCGGAGACCCAGTACTTC,CATKAGSAETQYF
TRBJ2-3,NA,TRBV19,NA,TGTGCCAGTAGTATAGGAGGGGAGGACACCCTGTGGAGCACAGATACGCAGTATTTT,CASSIGGEDTLWSTDTQYF
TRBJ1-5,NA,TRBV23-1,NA,TGCGCCAGCGGGGGCCTCAATCAGCCCCAGCATTTT,CASGGLNQPQHF
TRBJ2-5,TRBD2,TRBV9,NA,TGTGCCAGCAGCACCCATATAGCCGGACTAGCGGGGGCCCCTCAGTACTTC,CASSTHIAGLAGAPQYF
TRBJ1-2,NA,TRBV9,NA,TGTGCCAGCAGCGTAGCAGGGGCGACGGGAGGCTACACCTTC,CASSVAGATGGYTF
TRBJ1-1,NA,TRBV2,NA,TGTGCCAGCCATGAAGACCCTAGGGGACTGGCGAACACTGAAGCTTTCTTT,CASHEDPRGLANTEAFF
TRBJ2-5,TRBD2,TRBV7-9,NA,TGTGCCAGCAGCTCCTACGGGGGGACGGAAGAGACCCAGTACTTC,CASSSYGGTEETQYF
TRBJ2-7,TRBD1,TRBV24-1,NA,TGTGCCACCAGTGACAGACAGGGGTACTCCTACGAGCAGTACTTC,CATSDRQGYSYEQYF
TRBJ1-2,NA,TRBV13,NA,TGTGCCAGCAGCTTAGAGGGGGAAGGGGGTCATTATGGCTACACCTTC,CASSLEGEGGHYGYTF
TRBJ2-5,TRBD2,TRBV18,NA,TGTGCCAGCTCCCTCAGTATGCTAGCGGGGGAGTACCAAGAGACCCAGTACTTC,CASSLSMLAGEYQETQYF
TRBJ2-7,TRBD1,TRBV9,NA,TGTGCCAGCAGCTCGACAGGGAGCCTCGACGAGCAGTACTTC,CASSSTGSLDEQYF
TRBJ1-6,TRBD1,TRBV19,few,TGTGCCAGTAGCCCTAGGACAGGGGGTTCACCCCTCCACTTT,CASSPRTGGSPLHF
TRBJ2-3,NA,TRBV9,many,TGTGCCAGCAGCGTGCGTGGGGGCGCGATGATGGATACGCAGTATTTT,CASSVRGGAMMDTQYF
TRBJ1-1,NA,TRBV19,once,TGTGCCAGTAGTATAACCACAGGGTACACTGAAGCTTTCTTT,CASSITTGYTEAFF
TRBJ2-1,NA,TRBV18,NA,TGTGCCAGCTCACCCGGCCGGGGAACCTACAATGAGCAGTTCTTC,CASSPGRGTYNEQFF
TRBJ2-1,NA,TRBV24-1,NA,TGTGCCACCAGTGATCCCTCGGGGGACTCCTACGATGAGCAGTTCTTC,CATSDPSGDSYDEQFF
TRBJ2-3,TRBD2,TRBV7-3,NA,TGTGCCAGCAGCTTCGGACTAGCGGGGGGGCCGCTGCGGCAGTATTTT,CASSFGLAGGPLRQYF
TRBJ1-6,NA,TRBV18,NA,TGTGCCAGCTCACCGGGGGCGTATTCACCCCTCCACTTT,CASSPGAYSPLHF
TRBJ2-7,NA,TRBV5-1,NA,TGCGCCAGCGCCGCGTCGGGTGAGCAGTACTTC,CASAASGEQYF
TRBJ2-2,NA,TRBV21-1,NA,TGTGCCAGCACCCCCCGGACAGGGGACGGGGCGGGGAGGACCGGGGAGCTGTTTTTT,CASTPRTGDGAGRTGELFF
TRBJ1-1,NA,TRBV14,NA,TGTGCCAGCAGCCCCGGACTTCTGAACACTGAAGCTTTCTTT,CASSPGLLNTEAFF
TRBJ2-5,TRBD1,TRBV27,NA,TGTGCCAGCAGGAGACAGGGTGGCGAGACCCAGTACTTC,CASRRQGGETQYF
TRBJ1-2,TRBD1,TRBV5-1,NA,TGCGCCAGCAGCATACCACAGGGGGCAGGGGGCTACACCTTC,CASSIPQGAGGYTF
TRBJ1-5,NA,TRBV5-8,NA,TGTGCCAGCAGCTTCCAGGGCCCCGGTCAGCCCCAGCATTTT,CASSFQGPGQPQHF
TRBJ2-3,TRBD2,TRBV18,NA,TGTGCCAGCTCACCACGCGCTAGCGGGGGCGCAGATACGCAGTATTTT,CASSPRASGGADTQYF
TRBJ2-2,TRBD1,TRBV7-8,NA,TGTGCCAGCAGCCCAATCGCCGGGACAGTGAACACCGGGGAGCTGTTTTTT,CASSPIAGTVNTGELFF
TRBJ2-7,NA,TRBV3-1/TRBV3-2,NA,TGTGCCAGCAGCCAATTTTTTCAGGGGAGTAGCCACGAGCAGTACTTC,CASSQFFQGSSHEQYF